This paragraph reports one TCR beta chain. CDR3 length equals 14 residues. Looked up from germline, CDR1 is SGHRS and CDR2 is YFSETQ. The trim removed 3 bases at V and 7 bases at J, leaving 7 bases unmatched. Enrollees, about 18 to 90 years old, lived in 24 US areas. The study assigned cohorts using participant-reported clinical history. Sequencing used immunoSEQ multiplex PCR; TCRdb keeps in-frame clones, though not all of them. The sample lists 270,000 or so clones; more than 75% were seen once. This entry comes from a study of blood T cell repertoires in COVID-19. At the level of the study: The United States, Italy and Spain supplied acute and convalescent COVID-19 samples. PBMCs, B-cell-depleted T cells, or T cells were the source of the cDNA or gDNA that made up the material.

The V call is TRBV5-1, the J call TRBJ1-2; 9 bases match TRBD1. Source material: PBMCs or T cells enriched from blood (not recorded which). This sequence was found in a woman aged 40 to 50 with acute COVID-19. The CDR3 loop reads CASSSTGQGGGYTF. DNA for the CDR3: TGCGCCAGCAGCTCTACGGGACAGGGAGGTGGCTACACCTTC. The variable domain in full, completed from reference TRBV5-1 and TRBJ1-2, reads KAGVTQTPRYLIKTRGQQVTLSCSPISGHRSVSWYQQTPGQGLQFLFEYFSETQRNKGNFPGRFSGRQFSNSRSEMNVSTLELGDSALYLCASSSTGQGGGYTFGSGTRLTVV.